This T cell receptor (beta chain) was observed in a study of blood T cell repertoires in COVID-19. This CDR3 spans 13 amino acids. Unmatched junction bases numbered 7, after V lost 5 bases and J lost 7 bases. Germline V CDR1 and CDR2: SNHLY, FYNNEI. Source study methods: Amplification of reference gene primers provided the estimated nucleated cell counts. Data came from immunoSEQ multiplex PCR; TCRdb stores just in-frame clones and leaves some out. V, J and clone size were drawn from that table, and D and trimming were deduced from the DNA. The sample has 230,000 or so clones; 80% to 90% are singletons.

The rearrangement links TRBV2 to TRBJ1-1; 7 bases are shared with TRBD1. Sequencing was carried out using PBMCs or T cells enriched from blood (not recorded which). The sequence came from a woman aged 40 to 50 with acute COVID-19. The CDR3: CASSSGTAFEAFF. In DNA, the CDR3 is TGTGCCAGCAGTTCCGGGACAGCCTTTGAAGCTTTCTTT.